The rows below give T cell receptor beta chains drawn from one sample of a study of T cells in Graves' hyperthyroidism and ophthalmopathy. A single record per CDR3 protein comes from TCRdb applying MiXCR to the multiplex PCR reads. The table lists around 380,000 distinct CDR3 sequences, around an eighth of them singletons. Sample: blood. Receptors were obtained from a man aged 25 to 45 with Graves' hyperthyroidism that later progressed to Graves' ophthalmopathy. Each CDR3 is given with its conserved first and last residue. Each record gives: J gene, clone size, D gene, V gene, CDR3 protein, CDR3 DNA. A D gene is named only where the DNA matches it firmly. The size entry is marked missing in some rows and otherwise reads once, few, many or a size class.

J gene: TRBJ1-2; clone size: many; D gene: TRBD1; V gene: TRBV6-1; CDR3 protein: CASRRQGDRYGYTF; CDR3 DNA: TGTGCCAGCAGAAGACAGGGGGACCGCTATGGCTACACCTTC
J gene: TRBJ1-1; clone size: many; D gene: -; V gene: TRBV27; CDR3 protein: CASSLSVMNTEAFF; CDR3 DNA: TGTGCCAGCAGTTTAAGTGTTATGAACACTGAAGCTTTCTTT
J gene: TRBJ1-2; clone size: many; D gene: TRBD1; V gene: TRBV29-1; CDR3 protein: CSVGQGADYGYTF; CDR3 DNA: TGCAGCGTTGGACAGGGGGCTGACTATGGCTACACCTTC
J gene: TRBJ1-2; clone size: few; D gene: -; V gene: TRBV27; CDR3 protein: CASSLSRGRDYGYTF; CDR3 DNA: TGTGCCAGCAGTTTATCGAGGGGCAGGGACTATGGCTACACCTTC
J gene: TRBJ2-5; clone size: many; D gene: TRBD1; V gene: TRBV12-3/TRBV12-4; CDR3 protein: CASSLTGDQYF; CDR3 DNA: TGTGCCAGCAGCTTGACAGGGGACCAGTACTTC
J gene: TRBJ2-1; clone size: many; D gene: -; V gene: TRBV11-3; CDR3 protein: CASSPLGSYSYNEQFF; CDR3 DNA: TGTGCCAGCAGCCCCTTGGGGAGCTACTCCTACAATGAGCAGTTCTTC
J gene: TRBJ1-2; clone size: few; D gene: TRBD1; V gene: TRBV20-1; CDR3 protein: CSASGTGYYGYTF; CDR3 DNA: TGCAGTGCATCCGGGACAGGGTATTATGGCTACACCTTC
J gene: TRBJ2-7; clone size: -; D gene: -; V gene: TRBV6-5; CDR3 protein: CASSYSGKPGYEQYF; CDR3 DNA: TGTGCCAGCAGTTACTCGGGGAAACCGGGCTACGAGCAGTACTTC
J gene: TRBJ2-3; clone size: few; D gene: -; V gene: TRBV20-1; CDR3 protein: CSAVKTGTQYF; CDR3 DNA: TGCAGTGCTGTAAAAACGGGCACGCAGTATTTT
J gene: TRBJ1-6; clone size: many; D gene: -; V gene: TRBV12-3/TRBV12-4; CDR3 protein: CASSPGLTISPLHF; CDR3 DNA: TGTGCCAGCAGCCCCGGGCTGACAATTTCACCCCTCCACTTT
J gene: TRBJ2-5; clone size: -; D gene: -; V gene: TRBV20-1; CDR3 protein: CSGNGRLHQETQYF; CDR3 DNA: TGCAGTGGCAACGGCAGGCTCCACCAAGAGACCCAGTACTTC
J gene: TRBJ1-1; clone size: few; D gene: -; V gene: TRBV6-6; CDR3 protein: CASSYVGAEAFF; CDR3 DNA: TGTGCCAGCAGTTACGTGGGGGCCGAAGCTTTCTTT
J gene: TRBJ1-6; clone size: -; D gene: -; V gene: TRBV30; CDR3 protein: CAWSGTVMDSPLHF; CDR3 DNA: TGTGCCTGGAGCGGTACAGTAATGGATTCACCCCTCCACTTT
J gene: TRBJ1-1; clone size: many; D gene: TRBD1; V gene: TRBV28; CDR3 protein: CASSLLGQGLPRAEAFF; CDR3 DNA: TGTGCCAGCAGTTTATTGGGACAGGGGTTGCCTAGGGCTGAAGCTTTCTTT
J gene: TRBJ2-2; clone size: many; D gene: -; V gene: TRBV7-9; CDR3 protein: CASGAPRNTGELFF; CDR3 DNA: TGTGCCAGCGGAGCCCCGAGGAACACCGGGGAGCTGTTTTTT
J gene: TRBJ2-2; clone size: few; D gene: -; V gene: TRBV5-6; CDR3 protein: CASSPTVNTGELFF; CDR3 DNA: TGTGCCAGCAGCCCGACAGTGAACACCGGGGAGCTGTTTTTT
J gene: TRBJ2-7; clone size: once; D gene: TRBD1; V gene: TRBV6-1; CDR3 protein: CASSWTGDYEQYF; CDR3 DNA: TGTGCCAGCAGCTGGACAGGCGACTACGAGCAGTACTTC
J gene: TRBJ2-2; clone size: many; D gene: TRBD2; V gene: TRBV7-9; CDR3 protein: CASSSSGGANTGELFF; CDR3 DNA: TGTGCCAGCAGCTCTAGCGGGGGGGCCAACACCGGGGAGCTGTTTTTT
J gene: TRBJ1-4; clone size: few; D gene: -; V gene: TRBV11-2; CDR3 protein: CASSLDRASEKLFF; CDR3 DNA: TGTGCCAGCAGCTTAGACAGGGCGTCAGAAAAACTGTTTTTT
J gene: TRBJ2-7; clone size: -; D gene: TRBD1; V gene: TRBV13; CDR3 protein: CASLDRSNYEQYF; CDR3 DNA: TGTGCCAGCTTGGACAGGTCCAACTACGAGCAGTACTTC
J gene: TRBJ2-3; clone size: many; D gene: TRBD2; V gene: TRBV28; CDR3 protein: CASSETGTSVPDTQYF; CDR3 DNA: TGTGCCAGCAGTGAAACCGGGACTAGCGTTCCAGATACGCAGTATTTT
J gene: TRBJ2-1; clone size: few; D gene: TRBD2; V gene: TRBV2; CDR3 protein: CASSERTSDNNEQFF; CDR3 DNA: TGTGCCAGCAGCGAGAGGACTAGCGACAACAATGAGCAGTTCTTC
J gene: TRBJ2-5; clone size: many; D gene: -; V gene: TRBV2; CDR3 protein: CASRLKTQYF; CDR3 DNA: TGTGCCAGCAGGTTAAAGACCCAGTACTTC
J gene: TRBJ1-1; clone size: many; D gene: TRBD1; V gene: TRBV12-3/TRBV12-4; CDR3 protein: CASSWTGRTEAFF; CDR3 DNA: TGTGCCAGCAGTTGGACAGGGCGCACTGAAGCTTTCTTT
J gene: TRBJ1-4; clone size: many; D gene: -; V gene: TRBV7-8; CDR3 protein: CASSLGYGKLFF; CDR3 DNA: TGTGCCAGCAGCTTAGGTTATGGAAAACTGTTTTTT
J gene: TRBJ2-1; clone size: few; D gene: -; V gene: TRBV6-1; CDR3 protein: CASSPDYDNEQFF; CDR3 DNA: TGTGCCAGCAGTCCCGACTACGACAATGAGCAGTTCTTC
J gene: TRBJ1-1; clone size: many; D gene: -; V gene: TRBV5-1; CDR3 protein: CASSLAGRPNTEAFF; CDR3 DNA: TGCGCCAGCAGCTTGGCCGGACGGCCGAACACTGAAGCTTTCTTT
J gene: TRBJ2-1; clone size: many; D gene: TRBD2; V gene: TRBV6-1; CDR3 protein: CASSGAGTSGGYNEQFF; CDR3 DNA: TGTGCCAGCAGTGGGGCAGGGACTAGCGGGGGATACAATGAGCAGTTCTTC
J gene: TRBJ2-2; clone size: -; D gene: TRBD1; V gene: TRBV6-5; CDR3 protein: CASSYSTGATGELFF; CDR3 DNA: TGTGCCAGCAGTTATTCGACAGGGGCAACCGGGGAGCTGTTTTTT
J gene: TRBJ2-1; clone size: few; D gene: -; V gene: TRBV7-8; CDR3 protein: CASSPRQIFYNEQFF; CDR3 DNA: TGTGCCAGCAGCCCCCGACAGATTTTCTACAATGAGCAGTTCTTC
J gene: TRBJ2-1; clone size: -; D gene: TRBD2; V gene: TRBV30; CDR3 protein: CAWSVGSGGALEQFF; CDR3 DNA: TGTGCCTGGAGTGTAGGTAGCGGGGGGGCTCTTGAGCAGTTCTTC
J gene: TRBJ1-1; clone size: many; D gene: -; V gene: TRBV20-1; CDR3 protein: CSASRKQGIATEAFF; CDR3 DNA: TGCAGTGCTAGCCGCAAACAGGGTATCGCGACTGAAGCTTTCTTT
J gene: TRBJ2-2; clone size: once; D gene: -; V gene: TRBV7-9; CDR3 protein: CASSLIGLTDTGELFF; CDR3 DNA: TGTGCCAGCAGCTTGATCGGACTTACGGACACCGGGGAGCTGTTTTTT
J gene: TRBJ2-5; clone size: -; D gene: -; V gene: TRBV7-9; CDR3 protein: CASSLAQGLWTQYF; CDR3 DNA: TGTGCCAGCAGCTTAGCGCAGGGGTTGTGGACCCAGTACTTC
J gene: TRBJ2-5; clone size: many; D gene: -; V gene: TRBV9; CDR3 protein: CASSVDSVETQYF; CDR3 DNA: TGTGCCAGCAGCGTAGACAGCGTGGAGACCCAGTACTTC
J gene: TRBJ1-6; clone size: many; D gene: -; V gene: TRBV30; CDR3 protein: CAWSTRYSHNSPLHF; CDR3 DNA: TGTGCCTGGAGTACCCGGTACAGCCATAATTCACCCCTCCACTTT
J gene: TRBJ1-1; clone size: -; D gene: -; V gene: TRBV19; CDR3 protein: CASNMRGETEAFF; CDR3 DNA: TGTGCCAGTAACATGAGGGGGGAGACTGAAGCTTTCTTT
J gene: TRBJ1-5; clone size: many; D gene: TRBD1; V gene: TRBV20-1; CDR3 protein: CSAPQGAYSNQPQHF; CDR3 DNA: TGCAGTGCACCACAGGGGGCCTATAGCAATCAGCCCCAGCATTTT
J gene: TRBJ2-7; clone size: -; D gene: -; V gene: TRBV3-1; CDR3 protein: CASSQGQEFEQYF; CDR3 DNA: TGTGCCAGCAGCCAAGGGCAGGAGTTCGAGCAGTACTTC
J gene: TRBJ2-3; clone size: -; D gene: -; V gene: TRBV20-1; CDR3 protein: CSARDLPTDTQYF; CDR3 DNA: TGCAGTGCTAGAGATCTCCCGACAGATACGCAGTATTTT
J gene: TRBJ1-5; clone size: many; D gene: TRBD1; V gene: TRBV12-3/TRBV12-4; CDR3 protein: CASSVTGYQPQHF; CDR3 DNA: TGTGCCAGCAGTGTGACAGGGTATCAGCCCCAGCATTTT
J gene: TRBJ2-2; clone size: -; D gene: -; V gene: TRBV6-1; CDR3 protein: CASIPQGATGELFF; CDR3 DNA: TGTGCCAGCATCCCCCAGGGCGCAACCGGGGAGCTGTTTTTT
J gene: TRBJ2-7; clone size: -; D gene: -; V gene: TRBV20-1; CDR3 protein: CSARGPGQTFYEQYF; CDR3 DNA: TGCAGTGCTAGAGGCCCGGGACAAACCTTTTACGAGCAGTACTTC
J gene: TRBJ2-3; clone size: many; D gene: TRBD1; V gene: TRBV6-1; CDR3 protein: CASRSDRVGSADTQYF; CDR3 DNA: TGTGCCAGCAGGTCCGACAGGGTTGGGAGCGCAGATACGCAGTATTTT
J gene: TRBJ2-5; clone size: -; D gene: TRBD1; V gene: TRBV5-6; CDR3 protein: CASSQGTGLTQYF; CDR3 DNA: TGTGCCAGCAGCCAGGGGACAGGTTTGACCCAGTACTTC
J gene: TRBJ2-5; clone size: few; D gene: TRBD2; V gene: TRBV4-1; CDR3 protein: CASSQGAREGETQYF; CDR3 DNA: TGCGCCAGCAGCCAAGGGGCGAGGGAGGGGGAGACCCAGTACTTC
J gene: TRBJ2-1; clone size: many; D gene: TRBD2; V gene: TRBV11-2; CDR3 protein: CASSLRGLANEQFF; CDR3 DNA: TGTGCCAGCAGCCTCCGGGGACTAGCTAATGAGCAGTTCTTC
J gene: TRBJ2-1; clone size: many; D gene: TRBD2; V gene: TRBV10-3; CDR3 protein: CAIRLAGGRSTEQFF; CDR3 DNA: TGTGCCATCAGGCTAGCGGGGGGGCGATCCACTGAGCAGTTCTTC
J gene: TRBJ2-1; clone size: -; D gene: -; V gene: TRBV20-1; CDR3 protein: CSASRNARDEQFF; CDR3 DNA: TGCAGTGCTAGTAGAAATGCGAGGGATGAGCAGTTCTTC
J gene: TRBJ2-7; clone size: -; D gene: TRBD2; V gene: TRBV12-3/TRBV12-4; CDR3 protein: CASRFSGGYEQYF; CDR3 DNA: TGTGCCAGCAGATTTAGCGGGGGTTACGAGCAGTACTTC
J gene: TRBJ2-5; clone size: few; D gene: -; V gene: TRBV9; CDR3 protein: CASSKHRAETQYF; CDR3 DNA: TGTGCCAGCAGCAAACACAGGGCGGAGACCCAGTACTTC